This T cell receptor beta chain originates from a study of T-cell reconstitution after alpha-beta-depleted transplantation in children. Findings and limits, study-wide: Surviving recipient cells, namely T cells and thymic progenitors, were the source of high day-60 TCRbeta diversity in some patients. It was reported that alpha-beta T cells came from several hundred expanded graft clones (about two months after transplant). Fresh T-cell production supplied most of the T-cell counts and diversity seen one year after transplant.

The authors prepared the TCRbeta library with unique molecular identifiers. MiXCR, run by TCRdb on the PCR reads, gives a single entry per CDR3 protein. The data show 450,000 to 600,000 distinct CDR3 sequences, 13% seen once. Germline CDR1 is SGHAT and CDR2 is FQNNGV. The CDR3 extends over 17 amino acids. V lost 1 base to trimming and J lost 2 bases, with 16 bases between them. This clonotype was counted only a few times. Its specificity is unknown. The sequence derives from a male patient younger than 18 who had a stem cell transplant for acute myeloid leukemia, so the T cells may come from the graft donor. The rearrangement links TRBV11-2 to TRBJ2-3; D remains unclear. This material consisted of PBMCs, mostly from graft donor cells, taken 360 days after TCRalphabeta/CD19-depleted stem cell transplant. The CDR3 coding sequence is TGTGCCAGCAGCTTAGGTCGCCGGACGATAACCACAGATACGCAGTATTTT. This gives the protein CASSLGRRTITTDTQYF.